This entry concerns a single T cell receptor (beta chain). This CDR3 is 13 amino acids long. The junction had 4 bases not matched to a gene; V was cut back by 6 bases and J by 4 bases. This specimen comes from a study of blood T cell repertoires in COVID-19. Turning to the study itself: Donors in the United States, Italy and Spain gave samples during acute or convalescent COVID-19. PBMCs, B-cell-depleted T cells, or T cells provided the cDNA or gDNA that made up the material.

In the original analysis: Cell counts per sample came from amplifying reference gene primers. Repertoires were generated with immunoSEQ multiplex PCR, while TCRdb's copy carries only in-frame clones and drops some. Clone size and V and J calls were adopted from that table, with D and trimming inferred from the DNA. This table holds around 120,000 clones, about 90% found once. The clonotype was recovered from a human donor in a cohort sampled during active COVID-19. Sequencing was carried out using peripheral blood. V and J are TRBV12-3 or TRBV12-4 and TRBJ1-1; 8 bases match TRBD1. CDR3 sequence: CASRRTGGTEAFF. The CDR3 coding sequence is TGTGCCAGCAGACGCACAGGGGGCACTGAAGCTTTCTTT.